This T cell receptor beta chain was sequenced during a study of cytomegalovirus exposure and HLA in healthy donors (dated by TCRdb to about 2017). Broadly, across the study: An earlier analysis of a few hundred of the donors reported over 250 Gb of sequence data and 100 million to 120 million unique TCR beta sequences obtained from about 180 million T cells. An early release covering 550 to 700 HLA-typed donors comprised around 300 gigabases of sequencing data and around 80 million unique TCR sequences. The genetic ancestry cluster associated with self-reported Caucasian donors included approximately 85% of the approximately 410 genotyped donors. The study was designed to test whether signatures of past pathogen exposure could be identified by cataloging public T cell receptors. Using immunosequencing, the study profiled T cell repertoires from 640 or so subjects and related those repertoires to cytomegalovirus serostatus. A separate validation cohort of 100 to 150 different subjects was used in addition to the approximately 640-subject first cohort. The study combined high-throughput TCR immunosequencing, statistical association of individual TCRs with disease status, and machine learning to predict cytomegalovirus infection status. A later analysis re-analyzed previously published TCR beta repertoires from roughly 690 donors and added high-resolution HLA genotyping to study TCR occurrence patterns. Rather than drawing on any new phenotypic data, the later analysis identified candidate immune exposures from TCR beta sequences and the way those sequences occurred across donors. In an earlier analysis of roughly 540 of the donors, high-throughput TCR beta sequencing was used to judge whether each TCR beta V gene segment behaved as functional or pseudogenic. Donor age, sex, ethnicity and CMV serostatus were compiled alongside the repertoire data. A later genetic analysis used genome-wide SNP genotypes for about 60% of the roughly 670 donors, treating that subset as a discovery cohort. Every repertoire in the discovery cohort had been generated on one and the same sequencing platform. HLA typing included class I and class II loci at four-digit resolution. Typing coverage varied by locus: 629-630 donors for A, B, C, DRB1 and DQB1; around 560 for DQA1; over 600 for DPA1; around 490 for DPB1. About five DR-DQ haplotypes were treated as single units for association and clustering because of strong linkage in the cohort. Across under 500 genotyped donors of the cohort, an average of roughly 250,000 unique TCR beta nucleotide sequences per donor were sequenced, and 15% to 20% of those sequences were non-productive. Overall study results and their limits: The classifier was reported to diagnose cytomegalovirus status with high specificity and sensitivity in both the original and validation cohorts. V-gene and J-gene trimming of TCR beta chains was associated with a missense DCLRE1C variant in a later genetic analysis, and the association was replicated in an independent cohort. Most TCR sequences were seen in very few donors, while some public TCRs were found in many individuals. The earlier analysis of about 600 of the donors excluded 15 to 20 rarely observed V segments, including chromosome 9 orphons, because counts were too low. Because some donors lacked HLA typing at each locus, the association tests relied only on the typed subset. A further reported finding was that TCR beta sequences accurately predicted the HLA-A and HLA-B alleles for most subjects in the first cohort. Most CMV-associated TCR beta chains appeared to be HLA-restricted in a later analysis, and the HLA associations seemed to be driven largely by CMV exposure. A later analysis found that TCR association rates varied across HLA loci, with DRB1 alleles showing the most associated TCRs and HLA-C alleles the fewest. A later analysis associated about 17,000 TCR beta sequences with specific HLA alleles at a false discovery rate of 0.05. The authors suggested that the approach could potentially be extended to other disease states and immunological phenotypes. Linkage disequilibrium might explain the correlated functional status among segregating V segments, but an unknown experimental factor could not be ruled out. A cluster of highly shared sequence variants was judged likely to represent a technical artifact of the sequencing pipeline. The only immune exposure information available for the cohort was CMV serostatus. A later analysis reported that several top co-occurrence clusters appeared linked to parvovirus B19, influenza, CMV and Epstein-Barr virus. According to a later genetic analysis, donors in an Asian-associated ancestry cluster had fewer N-insertions in productive TCRs than the approximately 610-donor mean. Presence/absence analyses assumed roughly uniform sequencing depth across donors, an assumption that may not hold. Only TCR beta chains were sequenced in this cohort, and the absence of alpha or paired-chain data limited detectable features. When HLA alleles, especially DR and DQ, strongly co-occurred, TCR associations were difficult to assign to individual alleles. Some IMGT-functional V segments, including TRBV6-2 and TRBV6-3, could not be told apart with the 87-base-pair reads, so those segments were excluded. In a later analysis, HLA-associated TCR beta chains showed more clonal expansion and lower generation probabilities than non-associated chains that were equally common. In an earlier analysis of approximately 600 of the donors, most TCR beta V segments were observed in productive rearrangements about 90% or about 30% of the time, broadly matching IMGT annotations. The study listed 164 TCR beta chains as associated with cytomegalovirus. In vitro tests confirmed that a few of the cytomegalovirus-associated TCR beta chains recognize cytomegalovirus antigens.

The cohort was made up of approximately 670 healthy bone marrow donors. At the time of sampling, every cohort member was nominally healthy, though immune exposures that went unrecorded were likely present. The donor tested CMV seropositive and was one of the 289 seropositive cohort members. Each donor provided a peripheral blood sample, and peripheral blood mononuclear cells were used for TCR beta sequencing. The Qiagen DNeasy Blood Extraction Kit was used to extract genomic DNA from the blood cell samples. Libraries were made using the immunoSEQ multiplex PCR assay. For the multiplex PCR, a mixture combining 60 forward primers for TCR Vbeta segments and 13 reverse primers for TCR Jbeta segments was used. The CDR3 region of rearranged TCR beta genes was amplified from genomic DNA with a multiplex PCR assay. On the Illumina HiSeq System, the amplified TCR beta libraries were sequenced as 87-base-pair reads. In the source study's methods: A later analysis tallied roughly 76 million unique TCR beta chains across the 666 repertoires, and some 10 million of those chains were shared by two or more donors. A nearest-neighbor algorithm error-corrected the raw reads and collapsed the reads into unique sequences, merging closely related sequences to remove PCR and sequencing errors. Alignment of CDR3 sequences to IMGT reference sequences was used to assign V, D and J gene segments. For a sequence to be retained, a match of at least six nucleotides was required to both a V gene segment and a J gene segment. A rearrangement was called productive if the CDR3 had no stop codons and remained in frame with V and J, and every other rearrangement was called non-productive. CDR3 was defined by IMGT convention, running from the second conserved V-encoded cysteine to the conserved J-encoded phenylalanine. The earlier analysis of 500 to 600 of the donors excluded sequences that lacked an unambiguous match to a single V gene segment. In an earlier analysis of some 590 of the donors, V segments were called functional above 56.7% productive rearrangements and were called segregating when the between-donor standard deviation exceeded 5%. A statistical classification framework was built to diagnose cytomegalovirus status from the catalog of TCR beta chain sequences. In a later analysis, V and J genes were assigned by comparing TCR nucleotide sequences against IMGT/GENE-DB human TR gene sequences. The TCRdist pipeline was used in a later analysis to assign CDR3 sequences and most-parsimonious VDJ recombination scenarios. In a later analysis, each TCR beta chain was defined by its CDR3 amino acid sequence together with its V-gene family, and reads without a unique V-gene family were excluded. A later analysis removed 592 highly shared, low-generation-probability nucleotide sequences to deal with suspected cross-contamination and a sequencing artifact. A later analysis calculated a clonal expansion index for each public chain from normalized within-repertoire ranks of inferred template counts. In a later analysis, generation probabilities were computed using a VDJ recombination model fitted to out-of-frame rearrangements, and the results were checked against IGoR. Hypergeometric tests were used in a later analysis to score TCR-TCR, TCR-HLA and TCR-CMV co-occurrence, with a repertoire-size bias correction applied to the TCR pairs. To estimate false discovery rates, a later analysis permuted the HLA or CMV assignments 20 times. A later analysis grouped co-occurring TCRs with DBSCAN, adding TCRdist sequence similarity when clustering within HLA-allele-positive subsets. Repertoires with fewer than 30,000 or more than 120,000 public chains, plus five repertoires with anomalous nucleotide sharing, were excluded from co-occurrence clustering. TCRdb provides this immuneACCESS table in a form limited to in-frame rearrangements. Some clones are lacking; in checked studies, under half of them reflect an unresolved V gene, and why the rest are absent is not known. The D gene and trimming were derived from the DNA, and the V and J assignments and clone size from that table. For this sample there are roughly 77,000 clones; about 9.4% appear just once. In total, the top ten clones hold approximately 23% of the sample.

Sequences SGHRS (CDR1) and YFSETQ (CDR2) are obtained from the germline V gene. The CDR3 starts with the cysteine, ends with the phenylalanine, and has 14 residues. Just the 42-base CDR3 DNA is kept, in frame starting at base 1. Compared with germline, V lacks 3 bases and J lacks 1 base; bases without a gene match: 1. This clone was observed a few times. The clone's antigen remains unknown. No much larger clone exists at a distance of one base, and base qualities are not known. Other DNA sequences from this sample encode an identical CDR3 as well. The source is a man aged 55 to 70 in good health and CMV-seropositive. Here the chain combines TRBV5-1 and TRBJ1-1; TRBD1 lines up with 9 middle nucleotides. Input material: PBMCs. The bases are TGCGCCAGCAGCTCACAGGGGGCGAACACTGAAGCTTTCTTT. This gives the protein CASSSQGANTEAFF. The full variable domain, with segments outside the CDR3 supplied by the reference TRBV5-1 and TRBJ1-1 proteins, appears as KAGVTQTPRYLIKTRGQQVTLSCSPISGHRSVSWYQQTPGQGLQFLFEYFSETQRNKGNFPGRFSGRQFSNSRSEMNVSTLELGDSALYLCASSSQGANTEAFFGQGTRLTVV.